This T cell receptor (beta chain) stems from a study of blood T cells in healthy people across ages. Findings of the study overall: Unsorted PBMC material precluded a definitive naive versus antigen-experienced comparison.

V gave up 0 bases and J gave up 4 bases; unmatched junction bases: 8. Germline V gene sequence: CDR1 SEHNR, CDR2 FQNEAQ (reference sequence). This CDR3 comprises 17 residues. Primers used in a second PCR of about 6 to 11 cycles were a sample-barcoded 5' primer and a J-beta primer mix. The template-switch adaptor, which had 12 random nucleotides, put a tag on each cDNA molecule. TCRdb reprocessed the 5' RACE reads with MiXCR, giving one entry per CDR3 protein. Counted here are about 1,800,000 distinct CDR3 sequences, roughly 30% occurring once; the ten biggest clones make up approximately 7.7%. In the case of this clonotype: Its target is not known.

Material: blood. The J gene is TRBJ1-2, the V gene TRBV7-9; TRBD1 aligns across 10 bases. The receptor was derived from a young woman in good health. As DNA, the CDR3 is TGTGCCAGCAGCTTAGCGTTAAGGGACAGGGGCTCCTATGGCTACACCTTC. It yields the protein CASSLALRDRGSYGYTF.